These 27 T cell receptor beta chains were sequenced from one sample in a study of T cell responses to AZD1222 COVID-19 vaccine. Only in-frame clones appear in the TCRdb table, and some are missing; sequencing was by immunoSEQ multiplex PCR. The data show about 140,000 clones, around 88% seen once. The sequenced sample was peripheral blood, obtained on day 0 of AZD1222 vaccination. The source is an adult in good health.

This clone was found once. The chain joins TRBV15 to TRBJ1-5, with D perhaps matching TRBD1 (6 bases). There are 13 residues in the CDR3. Per germline, CDR1 LNHNV and CDR2 YYDKDF (reference sequence). Trimming took 8 bases from V and 0 from J, leaving 8 bases between them. The CDR3 nucleotides read TGTGCCACCGGGACATATAGCAATCAGCCCCAGCATTTT. Protein product: CATGTYSNQPQHF.

V usage is TRBV7-3 and J usage is TRBJ2-2, with a possible D match to TRBD1 (5 bases). V dropped 2 bases and J dropped 9 bases, with 16 bases sitting between them. Germline V CDR1 and CDR2: SGHTA, FQGTGA. This CDR3 is 15 amino acids long. In DNA, the CDR3 is TGTGCCAGCAGCTTAGGTTCCAGGGCAGACAGGGAGCTGTTTTTT. As protein: CASSLGSRADRELFF.

In this sample, this clone turned up once. The chain links TRBV9 to TRBJ2-3, with D perhaps assigned TRBD1 or TRBD2 (5 bases each). V dropped 3 bases and J dropped 10 bases, with 15 bases sitting between them. Per the germline V gene, CDR1 is SGDLS and CDR2 is YYNGEE. The CDR3 sequence is 13 residues long. The CDR3 loop reads CASSEPTGRSQYF. As DNA, the CDR3 is TGTGCCAGCAGCGAACCGACGGGACGGTCGCAGTATTTT.

This clone was seen once. This sequence joins TRBV11-3 and TRBJ2-5; 12 positions match TRBD2. The junction had 4 bases not matched to a gene; V was cut back by 3 bases and J by 5 bases. CDR3 length equals 15 residues. Per germline, CDR1 SGHNT and CDR2 YENEEA. The CDR3 DNA is TGTGCCAGCAGCTTCGGACTAGCGGGAACGGAGACCCAGTACTTC. As protein: CASSFGLAGTETQYF. The variable domain in full, completed from reference TRBV11-3 and TRBJ2-5, reads EAGVVQSPRYKIIEKKQPVAFWCNPISGHNTLYWYLQNLGQGPELLIRYENEEAVDDSQLPKDRFSAERLKGVDSTLKIQPAELGDSAVYLCASSFGLAGTETQYFGPGTRLLVL.

The chain employs TRBV2 and TRBJ2-1; D is unresolved. V was pared by 6 bases and J by 5 bases, with 8 bases between. The CDR3 contains 12 residues. Germline V CDR1 and CDR2: SNHLY, FYNNEI. This CDR3 reads CASRRSDNEQFF. CDR3 DNA sequence: TGTGCCAGCAGACGGAGTGACAATGAGCAGTTCTTC.

This chain uses TRBV9 with TRBJ1-2; D remains ambiguous. Germline CDR1 SGDLS, CDR2 YYNGEE. CDR3 length equals 12 residues. Trimming left V 4 bases short and J 7 bases short, with 11 bases between. The CDR3 protein is CASSPLPGGYTF. As DNA, the CDR3 is TGTGCCAGCAGCCCACTACCGGGTGGCTACACCTTC.

The chain joins TRBV19 to TRBJ2-1, with 9 bases aligning to TRBD1. The CDR3 contains 14 residues. CDR1 is LNHDA, CDR2 SQIVND, per germline (reference sequence). Trimming removed 3 bases from V and 7 bases from J; junction bases left unmatched: 4. CDR3 loop: CASSIGTGLNEQFF. CDR3 DNA sequence: TGTGCCAGTAGTATTGGGACAGGGTTGAATGAGCAGTTCTTC. Supplemented by reference TRBV19 and TRBJ2-1, the full variable domain reads DGGITQSPKYLFRKEGQNVTLSCEQNLNHDAMYWYRQDPGQGLRLIYYSQIVNDFQKGDIAEGYSVSREKKESFPLTVTSAQKNPTAFYLCASSIGTGLNEQFFGPGTRLTVL.

The count of this clone is one. V gene TRBV7-8 combines with J gene TRBJ1-2; D gene unclear. The CDR3 sequence is 12 residues long. Germline V gives CDR1 SGHVS, CDR2 FQNEAQ. Trimming stripped 5 bases from V and 4 bases from J, with 8 bases between. This CDR3 reads CASSSIGYGYTF. In nucleotides, the CDR3 is TGTGCCAGCAGCAGTATTGGCTATGGCTACACCTTC.

The chain links TRBV19 to TRBJ1-2; D is ambiguous. V lost 3 bases and J lost 8, with 13 bases in between. Looked up from germline, CDR1 is LNHDA and CDR2 is SQIVND (reference sequence). The CDR3 loop spans 13 amino acids. CDR3 coding DNA: TGTGCCAGTAGTATCGAGGGTCCCGGGGGCTACACCTTC. As protein: CASSIEGPGGYTF.

The CDR3 reads CASSKTTSGIAETQYF. The CDR3 coding sequence is TGTGCCAGCAGTAAGACGACTAGCGGGATAGCTGAGACCCAGTACTTC. V and J are TRBV2 and TRBJ2-5, with 11 bases fitting TRBD2. Germline CDR1 and CDR2: SNHLY and FYNNEI. This CDR3 has 16 residues. The V and J ends lost 5 bases and 5 bases, in that order; junction bases with no gene match: 10.

J is TRBJ1-5 and V is TRBV11-2; no clear D gene. The CDR3 length is 15 residues. V was shortened by 4 bases and J by 5 bases, with 15 bases between the two germline ends. Germline-derived CDR1 and CDR2 are SGHAT and FQNNGV. The CDR3 protein is CASSSVGGPYQPQHF. CDR3 bases: TGTGCCAGCAGCTCTGTCGGAGGACCGTATCAGCCCCAGCATTTT.

The CDR3 DNA follows: TGTGCCAGCAGCTTAAACTCCCGTCCGGCCCTTTCCTACGAGCAGTACTTC. Translated, it gives CASSLNSRPALSYEQYF. The V gene is TRBV7-2, the J gene TRBJ2-7; D uncertain. The CDR3 length is 17 residues. V lost 2 bases, J lost 1 base, and 18 bases lay in between. Germline values: CDR1 SGHTA, CDR2 FQGNSA.

A single count supports this clone. The V gene is TRBV18, the J gene TRBJ1-5; TRBD1 might be the D (6 bases). Trimming removed 3 bases from V and 9 bases from J, with 15 bases in between. The length of the CDR3 is 14 residues. In germline, CDR1 is KGHSH, CDR2 LQKENI. DNA for the CDR3: TGTGCCAGCTCACCGTTGGACAGCCCGCGGCCCCAGCATTTT. It is translated as CASSPLDSPRPQHF.

The rearrangement joins TRBV11-3 to TRBJ2-7, with TRBD1 as a possible D gene (6 bases). The CDR3 consists of 13 residues. V gave up 1 base and J gave up 4 bases, with 8 bases separating them. Germline loops: CDR1 SGHNT, CDR2 YENEEA. The CDR3 loop is CASSLVRGYEQYF. The CDR3 nucleotides are TGTGCCAGCAGCTTAGTCAGGGGATACGAGCAGTACTTC.

This clone was picked up a small number of times. This sequence joins TRBV5-4 and TRBJ1-2, with D possibly being TRBD1 (5 bases). Germline values: CDR1 SGHNT, CDR2 YYREEE (reference sequence). The CDR3 extends over 14 amino acids. Trimming took off 0 bases at V and 3 bases at J, with 9 bases between the two ends. In DNA form, the CDR3 reads TGTGCCAGCAGCTTGGGAGGCAGGGACTATGGCTACACCTTC. As protein: CASSLGGRDYGYTF.

The chain carries TRBV5-1 and TRBJ2-2; D possibly corresponds to TRBD1 (5 bases). The CDR3 totals 14 residues. With 4 bases removed from V and 3 bases from J, the gap between germline ends came to 10 bases. Germline CDR1 SGHRS, CDR2 YFSETQ. The CDR3 protein is CASSATGYTGELFF. In nucleotides, the CDR3 is TGCGCCAGCAGCGCCACAGGTTACACCGGGGAGCTGTTTTTT.

The rearrangement links TRBV24-1 to TRBJ1-5, with 9 bases identical to TRBD1. V shed 3 bases and J 3 bases; nucleotides not matched to a gene: 5. Germline V lookup: CDR1 KGHDR, CDR2 SFDVKD. The CDR3 totals 16 residues. For the CDR3, the DNA is TGTGCCACCAGTGATCCTACAGGGGGCAACAATCAGCCCCAGCATTTT. It translates to CATSDPTGGNNQPQHF.

V is TRBV14 and J is TRBJ2-7; tentative D call: TRBD1 (7 bases). Germline-derived CDR1 and CDR2 are SGHDN and FVKESK. The CDR3 spans 15 residues. V was clipped by 0 bases and J by 2 bases, with 11 bases between them. This CDR3 reads CASSQDPRGAYEQYF. The CDR3 nucleotides are TGTGCCAGCAGCCAAGACCCCAGGGGGGCCTACGAGCAGTACTTC.

This clone is a singleton in its sample. The V and J genes are TRBV27 and TRBJ1-1; no clear D. Trimming removed 3 bases from V and 5 bases from J, with 13 bases in between. This CDR3 is 14 amino acids long. Per the germline V gene, CDR1 is MNHEY and CDR2 is SMNVEV (reference sequence). DNA for the CDR3: TGTGCCAGCAGTTTCGGGCGGGTAGGGACTGAAGCTTTCTTT. It codes for CASSFGRVGTEAFF.

This clone was detected once. This chain uses TRBV2 with TRBJ2-1, with D possibly TRBD2 on 5 matching bases. The germline V and J ends were trimmed by 5 bases and 15 bases, with 17 bases remaining between them. The CDR3 length is 12 residues. Germline V gives CDR1 SNHLY, CDR2 FYNNEI. CDR3 residues: CASSSPSHPRFF. CDR3 sequence (DNA): TGTGCCAGCAGTTCCCCTAGCCATCCCCGGTTCTTC.

The chain uses TRBV10-3 and TRBJ1-3; weak D call: TRBD1 (5 bases). CDR1 ENHRY and CDR2 SYGVKD come from the germline V gene. V was pared by 4 bases and J by 4 bases, with 14 bases between. CDR3 length: 15 residues. CDR3 sequence: CAISGYQGLGNTIYF. The CDR3 DNA sequence: TGTGCCATCAGTGGTTACCAGGGATTAGGAAACACCATATATTTT.

The chain couples TRBV19 to TRBJ1-3; D gene ambiguous. V lost 5 bases, J lost 0 bases, and 14 bases lay in between. This CDR3 comprises 16 residues. In germline, CDR1 is LNHDA, CDR2 SQIVND (reference sequence). The CDR3 DNA is TGTGCCAGTAGTTTACGGATGGACCACTCTGGAAACACCATATATTTT. It codes for CASSLRMDHSGNTIYF.

The J gene is TRBJ2-4, the V gene TRBV4-2, with D possibly called TRBD1 or TRBD2 (6 bases each). This CDR3 spans 15 amino acids. V was cut by 0 bases and J by 5 bases, with 11 bases left in between. From germline, CDR1 is LGHNA and CDR2 YNFKEQ. The CDR3, as DNA: TGTGCCAGCAGCCAAGAGACCGGGGGCCAAAACATTCAGTACTTC. Translated, it gives CASSQETGGQNIQYF.

This chain joins TRBV28 and TRBJ1-5, with TRBD1 matching over 9 bases. From germline, CDR1 is MDHEN and CDR2 SYDVKM. CDR3 length equals 13 residues. V lost 7 bases and J lost 6; bases outside the gene matches: 4. The CDR3 bases are TGTGCCAGCATTACAGGGGGCGGTCAGCCCCAGCATTTT. Protein: CASITGGGQPQHF.

The V call is TRBV11-2, the J call TRBJ2-2; no reliable D call. This CDR3 has 15 residues. Trimming left V 1 base short and J 5 bases short, with 11 bases between. CDR1 SGHAT and CDR2 FQNNGV come from the germline V gene. CDR3 sequence reads: CASSLVAAATGELFF. CDR3 DNA sequence: TGTGCCAGCAGCTTAGTCGCGGCAGCTACCGGGGAGCTGTTTTTT.

The chain carries TRBV4-3 and TRBJ2-7, with D uncertain. V was trimmed by 5 bases and J by 3 bases, leaving 20 bases between them. The germline V gene has CDR1 LGHNA and CDR2 YSLEER. The CDR3 length is 16 residues. The CDR3 nucleotides are TGCGCCAGCAGCGCTACTGTCTCCGGAGTATACTACGAGCAGTACTTC. Its translation: CASSATVSGVYYEQYF.

CDR3 nucleotides: TGTGCCAGCTGCCAGGGGGTCCGCTACGAGCAGTACTTC. Translated, it gives CASCQGVRYEQYF. This chain links TRBV6-5 with TRBJ2-7, with 7 bases aligning to TRBD1. Germline-derived CDR1 and CDR2 are MNHEY and SVGAGI. The CDR3 covers 13 residues. V was pared by 8 bases and J by 3 bases, with 7 bases of the junction left unmatched.